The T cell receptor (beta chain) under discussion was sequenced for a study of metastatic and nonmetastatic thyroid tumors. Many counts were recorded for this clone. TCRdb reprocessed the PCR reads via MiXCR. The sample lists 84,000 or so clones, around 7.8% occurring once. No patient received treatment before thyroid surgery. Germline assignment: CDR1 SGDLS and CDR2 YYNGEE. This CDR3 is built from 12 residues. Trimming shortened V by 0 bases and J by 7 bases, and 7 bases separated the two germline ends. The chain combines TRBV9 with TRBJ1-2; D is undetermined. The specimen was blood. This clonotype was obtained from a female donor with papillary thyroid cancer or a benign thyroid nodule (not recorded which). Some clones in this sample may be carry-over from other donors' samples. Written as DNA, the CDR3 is TGTGCCAGCAGCGTAGGTCCCATTGGCTACACCTTC. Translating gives CASSVGPIGYTF.